This T cell receptor beta chain comes out of a study of shared clonotypes between healthy human individuals. Study outcomes and limitations: Among the subsets, naive ones generally showed larger estimated richness than memory ones.

A note on this clone: Antigen specificity is unknown.

The assay used deep level. In the authors' workflow: Owing to the provision of junction-only sequences devoid of quality scores by immunoSEQ, filtering differed. Using immunoSEQ multiplex PCR, the repertoire was profiled, and TCRdb retains in-frame clones only, with some absent. Clonal size and the V and J genes are those of that table, whereas D and trimming came from the DNA. The table has some 650,000 clones, more than 95% seen once. J lost 2 bases, V lost 5 bases, and 14 bases had no gene match. CDR3 size: 19 residues. Germline CDR1 and CDR2: SGHAT and FQNNGV. The origin of this receptor is a woman aged 25-40 years in good health. The rearrangement links TRBV11-2 to TRBJ2-7; 14 nucleotides agree with TRBD2. The specimen was naive CD4+ T cells sorted from blood. Subset here: CD45RA+ positively selected. CDR3 residues: CASSPPGPMTSGRAYEQYF. The CDR3 DNA is TGTGCCAGCAGCCCCCCTGGGCCAATGACTAGCGGGAGGGCCTACGAGCAGTACTTC.